This is a list of T cell receptor beta chains from one sample in a study of shared clonotypes between healthy human individuals. TCRdb keeps only in-frame clones here, not all; method: immunoSEQ multiplex PCR. In the table there are about 490,000 clones, almost 80% of which are singletons. The sequencing input was PBMCs. Every receptor here comes from a middle-aged woman in good health. Some clones in this sample may be carry-over from other donors' samples. Both conserved end residues are part of each CDR3. A D gene is named only where the DNA matches it firmly. Expanded clones are given a class, and other clones once, few, many or no size at all.

j_gene: TRBJ2-2
v_gene: TRBV30
abundance: NA
d_gene: TRBD2
CDR3aa: CAWSLGRKDGELFF
CDR3nt: TGTGCCTGGAGTCTCGGGAGGAAGGACGGGGAGCTGTTTTTT

j_gene: TRBJ1-1
v_gene: TRBV30
abundance: many
d_gene: NA
CDR3aa: CAWSVTPQKPEAFF
CDR3nt: TGTGCCTGGAGTGTAACCCCCCAAAAGCCTGAAGCTTTCTTT

j_gene: TRBJ2-1
v_gene: TRBV6-1
abundance: NA
d_gene: NA
CDR3aa: CASSEIGDNEQFF
CDR3nt: TGTGCCAGCAGTGAAATCGGCGACAATGAGCAGTTCTTC

j_gene: TRBJ2-7
v_gene: TRBV5-1
abundance: few
d_gene: NA
CDR3aa: CASQASSYEQYF
CDR3nt: TGCGCCAGCCAGGCTTCGTCCTACGAGCAGTACTTC

j_gene: TRBJ1-5
v_gene: TRBV28
abundance: few
d_gene: NA
CDR3aa: CASSPPNQPQHF
CDR3nt: TGTGCCAGCAGTCCACCAAATCAGCCCCAGCATTTT

j_gene: TRBJ2-1
v_gene: TRBV19
abundance: NA
d_gene: TRBD2
CDR3aa: CASSLYGTSGYNEQFF
CDR3nt: TGTGCCAGTAGCCTTTACGGGACTAGCGGATACAATGAGCAGTTCTTC

j_gene: TRBJ2-7
v_gene: TRBV5-1
abundance: NA
d_gene: NA
CDR3aa: CASSLAVPSYEQYF
CDR3nt: TGCGCCAGCAGCTTGGCGGTTCCCTCCTACGAGCAGTACTTC

j_gene: TRBJ2-7
v_gene: TRBV5-1
abundance: NA
d_gene: TRBD1
CDR3aa: CASSLGQGPYEQYF
CDR3nt: TGCGCCAGCAGCTTGGGACAGGGGCCCTACGAGCAGTACTTC

j_gene: TRBJ1-2
v_gene: TRBV6-1
abundance: NA
d_gene: NA
CDR3aa: CASSEIRELDYGYTF
CDR3nt: TGTGCCAGCAGTGAAATAAGAGAACTAGACTATGGCTACACCTTC

j_gene: TRBJ2-7
v_gene: TRBV2
abundance: once
d_gene: TRBD1
CDR3aa: CASSTGVPYEQYF
CDR3nt: TGTGCCAGCAGTACAGGGGTGCCCTACGAGCAGTACTTC

j_gene: TRBJ2-1
v_gene: TRBV25-1
abundance: NA
d_gene: TRBD2
CDR3aa: CASSDARLAGNNEQFF
CDR3nt: TGTGCCAGCAGTGATGCTCGTCTAGCGGGAAACAATGAGCAGTTCTTC

j_gene: TRBJ2-7
v_gene: TRBV28
abundance: NA
d_gene: TRBD1
CDR3aa: CASNLSSGTGSYEQYF
CDR3nt: TGTGCCAGCAACCTAAGTTCCGGGACAGGCTCCTACGAGCAGTACTTC

j_gene: TRBJ1-1
v_gene: TRBV6-1
abundance: NA
d_gene: NA
CDR3aa: CASSEAPGMTEAFF
CDR3nt: TGTGCCAGCAGTGAAGCGCCGGGGATGACTGAAGCTTTCTTT

j_gene: TRBJ1-1
v_gene: TRBV5-1
abundance: few
d_gene: TRBD1
CDR3aa: CASSGSPVGTGNFKGAFF
CDR3nt: TGCGCCAGCAGCGGGTCACCGGTCGGGACAGGGAACTTTAAGGGGGCTTTCTTT

j_gene: TRBJ2-1
v_gene: TRBV11-2
abundance: NA
d_gene: NA
CDR3aa: CASSLAGENNEQFF
CDR3nt: TGTGCCAGCAGCTTAGCTGGCGAGAACAATGAGCAGTTCTTC

j_gene: TRBJ1-2
v_gene: TRBV28
abundance: NA
d_gene: TRBD1
CDR3aa: CANSHGTGTYGYTF
CDR3nt: TGTGCCAACAGTCACGGGACAGGGACTTATGGCTACACCTTC

j_gene: TRBJ1-6
v_gene: TRBV6-1
abundance: NA
d_gene: NA
CDR3aa: CASSERGPYNSPLHF
CDR3nt: TGTGCCAGCAGTGAACGGGGACCCTATAATTCACCCCTCCACTTT

j_gene: TRBJ1-5
v_gene: TRBV7-2
abundance: NA
d_gene: NA
CDR3aa: CASSLDRVQQPQHF
CDR3nt: TGTGCCAGCAGCTTAGACAGGGTACAACAGCCCCAGCATTTT

j_gene: TRBJ2-7
v_gene: TRBV25-1
abundance: NA
d_gene: NA
CDR3aa: CASSEFQFSYF
CDR3nt: TGTGCCAGCAGTGAATTCCAGTTTTCGTACTTC

j_gene: TRBJ2-5
v_gene: TRBV30
abundance: NA
d_gene: TRBD1
CDR3aa: CAWSAGQGSGETQYF
CDR3nt: TGTGCCTGGAGTGCAGGACAGGGGTCGGGGGAGACCCAGTACTTC

j_gene: TRBJ2-7
v_gene: TRBV11-3
abundance: few
d_gene: NA
CDR3aa: CASSSDSYEQYF
CDR3nt: TGTGCCAGCAGCTCGGACAGTTACGAGCAGTACTTC

j_gene: TRBJ2-7
v_gene: TRBV10-1
abundance: NA
d_gene: TRBD1
CDR3aa: CASSEGQGAYEQYF
CDR3nt: TGCGCCAGCAGTGAGGGACAGGGGGCCTACGAGCAGTACTTC

j_gene: TRBJ2-7
v_gene: TRBV7-9
abundance: NA
d_gene: TRBD2
CDR3aa: CASSLTSVSSYEQYF
CDR3nt: TGTGCCAGCAGCTTAACTAGCGTGAGCTCCTACGAGCAGTACTTC

j_gene: TRBJ2-5
v_gene: TRBV14
abundance: NA
d_gene: NA
CDR3aa: CASSQDLGRVETQYF
CDR3nt: TGTGCCAGCAGCCAAGATCTGGGCCGGGTAGAGACCCAGTACTTC

j_gene: TRBJ1-4
v_gene: TRBV19
abundance: NA
d_gene: NA
CDR3aa: CASSIVQGLNEKLFF
CDR3nt: TGTGCCAGTAGTATAGTCCAGGGACTGAATGAAAAACTGTTTTTT

j_gene: TRBJ2-6
v_gene: TRBV19
abundance: NA
d_gene: NA
CDR3aa: CASSTSGAGANVLTF
CDR3nt: TGTGCCAGTAGTACGTCAGGGGCTGGGGCCAACGTCCTGACTTTC

j_gene: TRBJ1-1
v_gene: TRBV25-1
abundance: once
d_gene: NA
CDR3aa: CASSDPRVNTEAFF
CDR3nt: TGTGCCAGCAGTGACCCACGGGTAAACACTGAAGCTTTCTTT

j_gene: TRBJ1-1
v_gene: TRBV10-3
abundance: many
d_gene: NA
CDR3aa: CAIRNAGEAFF
CDR3nt: TGTGCCATCAGAAACGCAGGAGAAGCTTTCTTT

j_gene: TRBJ1-5
v_gene: TRBV28
abundance: NA
d_gene: NA
CDR3aa: CASSLSLQPQHF
CDR3nt: TGTGCCAGCAGTTTATCTTTACAGCCCCAGCATTTT

j_gene: TRBJ1-1
v_gene: TRBV15
abundance: NA
d_gene: NA
CDR3aa: CATSREPRVRSEAFF
CDR3nt: TGTGCCACCAGCAGAGAGCCGAGGGTGAGGTCTGAAGCTTTCTTT

j_gene: TRBJ1-4
v_gene: TRBV5-1
abundance: NA
d_gene: NA
CDR3aa: CASSPLPPGREKLFF
CDR3nt: TGCGCCAGCAGCCCCCTACCCCCAGGACGTGAAAAACTGTTTTTT

j_gene: TRBJ1-2
v_gene: TRBV2
abundance: NA
d_gene: NA
CDR3aa: CASRGTSTAPPNFNYGYTF
CDR3nt: TGTGCCAGCAGGGGGACGTCCACCGCCCCCCCCAACTTCAACTATGGCTACACCTTC

j_gene: TRBJ2-7
v_gene: TRBV18
abundance: NA
d_gene: NA
CDR3aa: CASSPLLNGPGQTTYEQYF
CDR3nt: TGTGCCAGCTCACCATTGCTTAATGGACCAGGACAGACGACCTACGAGCAGTACTTC

j_gene: TRBJ1-4
v_gene: TRBV7-8
abundance: once
d_gene: NA
CDR3aa: CASSPRDNQKLFF
CDR3nt: TGTGCCAGCAGCCCTCGGGACAATCAAAAACTGTTTTTT

j_gene: TRBJ1-4
v_gene: TRBV4-2
abundance: NA
d_gene: NA
CDR3aa: CASSQDARQTATNEKLFF
CDR3nt: TGTGCCAGCAGCCAAGACGCCCGTCAGACTGCAACTAATGAAAAACTGTTTTTT

j_gene: TRBJ2-7
v_gene: TRBV7-2
abundance: NA
d_gene: NA
CDR3aa: CASSLSREQYF
CDR3nt: TGTGCCAGCAGCTTAAGTCGCGAGCAGTACTTC

j_gene: TRBJ2-2
v_gene: TRBV4-3
abundance: few
d_gene: NA
CDR3aa: CASSQDWVTGELFF
CDR3nt: TGCGCCAGCAGCCAAGATTGGGTCACCGGGGAGCTGTTTTTT

j_gene: TRBJ1-1
v_gene: TRBV5-1
abundance: few
d_gene: TRBD1
CDR3aa: CASSPRTGTGRTEAFF
CDR3nt: TGCGCCAGCAGCCCAAGAACAGGGACAGGGAGAACTGAAGCTTTCTTT

j_gene: TRBJ2-6
v_gene: TRBV28
abundance: NA
d_gene: NA
CDR3aa: CASSLLSGANVLTF
CDR3nt: TGTGCCAGCAGTTTGTTATCTGGGGCCAACGTCCTGACTTTC

j_gene: TRBJ2-1
v_gene: TRBV9
abundance: few
d_gene: NA
CDR3aa: CASSVTVTLTYNEQFF
CDR3nt: TGTGCCAGCAGCGTCACAGTGACACTTACCTACAATGAGCAGTTCTTC

j_gene: TRBJ1-1
v_gene: TRBV18
abundance: NA
d_gene: NA
CDR3aa: CASSGYEDTEAFF
CDR3nt: TGTGCCAGCTCGGGGTATGAGGACACTGAAGCTTTCTTT

j_gene: TRBJ1-1
v_gene: TRBV28
abundance: NA
d_gene: NA
CDR3aa: CASSFGHLNTEAFF
CDR3nt: TGTGCCAGCAGTTTTGGGCACCTGAACACTGAAGCTTTCTTT

j_gene: TRBJ2-7
v_gene: TRBV2
abundance: NA
d_gene: TRBD1
CDR3aa: CASRRTGPYEQYF
CDR3nt: TGTGCCAGCCGTAGGACAGGGCCCTACGAGCAGTACTTC

j_gene: TRBJ1-3
v_gene: TRBV5-1
abundance: NA
d_gene: NA
CDR3aa: CASSKGGSGSSGNTIYF
CDR3nt: TGCGCCAGCAGCAAGGGAGGGAGCGGGAGCTCTGGAAACACCATATATTTT

j_gene: TRBJ2-1
v_gene: TRBV7-2
abundance: NA
d_gene: NA
CDR3aa: CASSYRTGSNEQFF
CDR3nt: TGTGCCAGCAGCTACCGAACAGGAAGCAATGAGCAGTTCTTC

j_gene: TRBJ2-2
v_gene: TRBV11-2
abundance: NA
d_gene: TRBD1
CDR3aa: CASSLLGTGFGELFF
CDR3nt: TGTGCCAGCAGCCTCTTGGGGACAGGGTTCGGGGAGCTGTTTTTT

j_gene: TRBJ2-2
v_gene: TRBV28
abundance: NA
d_gene: NA
CDR3aa: CASSLMAANTGELFF
CDR3nt: TGTGCCAGCAGTTTGATGGCGGCGAACACCGGGGAGCTGTTTTTT

j_gene: TRBJ1-1
v_gene: TRBV5-6
abundance: few
d_gene: NA
CDR3aa: CASSLAGVFAEAFF
CDR3nt: TGTGCCAGCAGCTTGGCTGGGGTGTTCGCTGAAGCTTTCTTT

j_gene: TRBJ2-2
v_gene: TRBV7-8
abundance: few
d_gene: TRBD2
CDR3aa: CASSLVGLAGSGTGELFF
CDR3nt: TGTGCCAGCAGCTTGGTAGGACTAGCGGGATCGGGCACCGGGGAGCTGTTTTTT

j_gene: TRBJ2-7
v_gene: TRBV30
abundance: few
d_gene: TRBD1
CDR3aa: CAWSKGGQGYEQYF
CDR3nt: TGTGCCTGGAGTAAGGGGGGACAGGGTTACGAGCAGTACTTC